The T cell receptor beta chain under discussion was sequenced for a study of T cell repertoires in cytomegalovirus infection. The wider study: Through public TCR beta signatures, both CMV infection and matching HLA type were indicated. Study outcomes and limitations: There were HLA-C-restricted CMV-specific TCR beta clonotypes dominating the ex vivo response. Identification of carriers of CMV plus the relevant HLA was achieved through cumulative public TCR beta family frequency.

TCRdb redid the calling of the reads with MiXCR, one entry per CDR3 protein. The profile shows roughly 130,000 distinct CDR3 sequences, 8.8% of them singletons. Sample share makes this clonotype medium-sized. The antigen remains undetermined. Between the trimmed V and J ends, which lost 5 bases and 4 bases, there was a span of 6 bases. This CDR3 has 12 residues. Per germline, CDR1 SGHTA and CDR2 FQGNSA. The sample was PBMCs. This sequence originates from a human donor in good health (CMV status not recorded). Some clones in this sample may be carry-over from other donors' samples. The rearrangement uses TRBV7-2 and TRBJ2-1; D is unclear. The CDR3 is CASSVYYNEQFF. The DNA for the CDR3 is TGTGCCAGCAGCGTATATTACAATGAGCAGTTCTTC.